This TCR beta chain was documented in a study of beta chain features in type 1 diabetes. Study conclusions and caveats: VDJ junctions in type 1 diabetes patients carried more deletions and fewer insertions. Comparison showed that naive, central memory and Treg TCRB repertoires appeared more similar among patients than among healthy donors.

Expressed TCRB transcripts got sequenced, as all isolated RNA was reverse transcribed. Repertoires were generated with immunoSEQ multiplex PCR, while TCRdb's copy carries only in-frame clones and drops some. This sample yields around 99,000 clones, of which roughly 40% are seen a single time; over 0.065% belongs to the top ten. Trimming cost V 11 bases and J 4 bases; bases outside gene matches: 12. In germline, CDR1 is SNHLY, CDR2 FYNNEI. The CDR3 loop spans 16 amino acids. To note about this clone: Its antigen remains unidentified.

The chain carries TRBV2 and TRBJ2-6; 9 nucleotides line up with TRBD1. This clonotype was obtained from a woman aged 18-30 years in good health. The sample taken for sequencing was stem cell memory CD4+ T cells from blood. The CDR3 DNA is TGTGCCGTCACGAGGACAGGGGCCCACGGGGCCAACGTCCTGACTTTC. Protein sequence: CAVTRTGAHGANVLTF.